This T cell receptor (beta chain) was captured by sequencing in a study of T cell repertoires in ileal Crohn's disease. Looking at the study overall: At surgery, about 36% of patients smoked, with median disease duration 7.9 years. About half of patients got postoperative therapy: about a dozen thiopurines, approximately 17 anti-TNF.

The germline CDR1 and CDR2 sequences are MDHEN and SYDVKM. The CDR3 sequence is 14 residues long. The junction had 10 bases not matched to a gene; V was cut back by 8 bases and J by 8 bases. A note on this clone: Its target is unknown.

The protocol was immunoSEQ multiplex PCR, while the TCRdb copy is restricted to in-frame clones and leaves out a portion. The sample records a few thousand clones, 80% to 90% being singletons. Whole-study findings and limits: Active smokers at surgery had more clonal expansions than non-smokers. Sorted CD8 T cells held more high-frequency clones than CD4.

The chain couples TRBV28 to TRBJ1-4, with 8 bases that match TRBD1. The sequence was obtained from an adult with Crohn's disease. Sequencing input: ileal tissue. Here the CDR3 reads CASGETGGGEKLFF. DNA of the CDR3: TGTGCCAGCGGTGAAACAGGGGGGGGAGAAAAACTGTTTTTT.